The sequence of this TCR beta chain was determined in a study of Ad26.COV2.S vaccination and SARS-CoV-2 variants. Study-wide background: It was the COV1001 Ad26.COV2.S trial arm that included the donor. Into the muscle, Ad26.COV2.S was dosed once or twice, 56 days apart.

Here immunoSEQ multiplex PCR was the method, and the copy in TCRdb shows in-frame clones only, minus some. The sample carries roughly 350,000 clones, around 86% recorded once. This CDR3 is 12 amino acids long. The V end lost 2 bases, the J end lost 3 bases, and 5 bases lay between the germline ends. The treatment: some 19 received Ad26.COV2.S at low or high dose, single or two shots; 5 received placebo; per-sample allocation not given. All samples were drawn on day 63, counting from the first vaccine or placebo injection. An Ad26 vector carrying the Wuhan-strain SARS-CoV-2 spike served as the vaccine.

The chain uses TRBV12-3 or TRBV12-4 and TRBJ2-7; no clear D gene. The sequencing used peripheral blood, collected in a trial of Ad26.COV2.S vaccine versus placebo. The source is a person aged 18-65 years who received the Ad26.COV2.S COVID-19 vaccine or a placebo. This CDR3 is CASSLRVYEQYF. As DNA, the CDR3 is TGTGCCAGCAGTTTAAGAGTCTACGAGCAGTACTTC.